Listed below are T cell receptor beta chains from one sample, sequenced in a study of blood T cells in healthy people across ages. TCRdb called the 5' RACE reads again in MiXCR, with one record for every CDR3 protein. The repertoire holds 1.5 million to 2 million distinct CDR3 sequences, with 30% to 40% as singletons. Sample: blood. The receptors stem from a human donor in good health. Both conserved end residues are part of each CDR3. Each record gives: J gene, clone size, V gene, CDR3 length, D gene, CDR3 protein, CDR3 DNA. D genes are given only for firm matches. Only some rows state a clone size, as once, few, many or a class for expanded clones.

j_gene: TRBJ2-1
abundance: -
v_gene: TRBV4-2
len: 17
d_gene: -
CDR3aa: CASSQDPPVSPYNEQFF
CDR3nt: TGTGCCAGCAGCCAAGATCCCCCGGTTAGCCCGTACAATGAGCAGTTCTTC

j_gene: TRBJ2-4
abundance: -
v_gene: TRBV28
len: 13
d_gene: TRBD1
CDR3aa: CANKDRAKNIQYF
CDR3nt: TGTGCCAACAAGGACAGGGCCAAAAACATTCAGTACTTC

j_gene: TRBJ2-4
abundance: few
v_gene: TRBV3-1
len: 18
d_gene: TRBD2
CDR3aa: CASSQPLAGDLAKNIQYF
CDR3nt: TGTGCCAGCAGTCAACCCCTAGCGGGTGATTTAGCCAAAAACATTCAGTACTTC

j_gene: TRBJ2-5
abundance: -
v_gene: TRBV3-1
len: 15
d_gene: -
CDR3aa: CASSQAVEAGETQYF
CDR3nt: TGTGCCAGCAGCCAAGCCGTTGAGGCGGGAGAGACCCAGTACTTC

j_gene: TRBJ2-3
abundance: -
v_gene: TRBV7-2
len: 17
d_gene: -
CDR3aa: CASSPNPETLRTDTQYF
CDR3nt: TGTGCCAGCAGCCCAAACCCCGAGACTCTCCGCACAGATACGCAGTATTTT

j_gene: TRBJ1-5
abundance: few
v_gene: TRBV20-1
len: 15
d_gene: -
CDR3aa: CSAPNPWGGNQPQHF
CDR3nt: TGCAGTGCTCCCAACCCCTGGGGAGGCAATCAGCCCCAGCATTTT

j_gene: TRBJ1-1
abundance: -
v_gene: TRBV6-6
len: 16
d_gene: TRBD1
CDR3aa: CASSYVDRGPNTEAFF
CDR3nt: TGTGCCAGCAGTTACGTGGACAGGGGGCCCAACACTGAAGCTTTCTTT

j_gene: TRBJ2-1
abundance: few
v_gene: TRBV7-2
len: 15
d_gene: -
CDR3aa: CASSLVYGSYNEQFF
CDR3nt: TGTGCCAGCAGCTTAGTGTACGGCTCCTACAATGAGCAGTTCTTC

j_gene: TRBJ1-2
abundance: -
v_gene: TRBV28
len: 16
d_gene: TRBD1
CDR3aa: CASSLYSPGQGYGYTF
CDR3nt: TGTGCCAGCAGTTTGTACAGTCCGGGACAGGGGTATGGCTACACCTTC

j_gene: TRBJ1-2
abundance: -
v_gene: TRBV20-1
len: 16
d_gene: -
CDR3aa: CSASGEQSALNYGYTF
CDR3nt: TGCAGTGCCTCCGGAGAACAGTCGGCCCTAAATTATGGCTACACCTTC

j_gene: TRBJ1-5
abundance: few
v_gene: TRBV29-1
len: 13
d_gene: -
CDR3aa: CSVGGTNFQPQHF
CDR3nt: TGCAGCGTTGGGGGTACAAATTTCCAGCCCCAGCATTTT

j_gene: TRBJ1-1
abundance: few
v_gene: TRBV5-6
len: 15
d_gene: -
CDR3aa: CASSSPGLRNTEAFF
CDR3nt: TGTGCCAGCAGCTCCCCTGGACTTAGGAACACTGAAGCTTTCTTT

j_gene: TRBJ2-5
abundance: few
v_gene: TRBV15
len: 13
d_gene: -
CDR3aa: CATTTGYRETQYF
CDR3nt: TGTGCCACCACCACAGGGTATCGGGAGACCCAGTACTTC

j_gene: TRBJ2-5
abundance: few
v_gene: TRBV4-2
len: 16
d_gene: TRBD2
CDR3aa: CASSQEGGGGEETQYF
CDR3nt: TGTGCCAGCAGCCAAGAAGGTGGCGGGGGGGAAGAGACCCAGTACTTC

j_gene: TRBJ2-5
abundance: -
v_gene: TRBV6-2/TRBV6-3
len: 15
d_gene: -
CDR3aa: CASGKAGTSQETQYF
CDR3nt: TGTGCCAGCGGTAAGGCGGGGACGAGCCAAGAGACCCAGTACTTC

j_gene: TRBJ2-7
abundance: -
v_gene: TRBV29-1
len: 13
d_gene: -
CDR3aa: CSVEDRRTYEQYF
CDR3nt: TGCAGCGTTGAAGATAGGAGAACCTACGAGCAGTACTTC

j_gene: TRBJ2-4
abundance: -
v_gene: TRBV7-3
len: 18
d_gene: -
CDR3aa: CASSLTGPFDLAKNIQYF
CDR3nt: TGTGCCAGCAGCTTGACGGGGCCATTCGACTTAGCCAAAAACATTCAGTACTTC

j_gene: TRBJ2-5
abundance: -
v_gene: TRBV2
len: 14
d_gene: -
CDR3aa: CASRDTRGQETQYF
CDR3nt: TGTGCCAGCAGGGACACAAGAGGTCAAGAGACCCAGTACTTC

j_gene: TRBJ2-7
abundance: few
v_gene: TRBV7-9
len: 15
d_gene: -
CDR3aa: CASSLIGSFSYEQYF
CDR3nt: TGTGCCAGCAGCTTAATTGGCAGCTTTTCCTACGAGCAGTACTTC

j_gene: TRBJ1-1
abundance: -
v_gene: TRBV29-1
len: 12
d_gene: -
CDR3aa: CSVSRGDTEAFF
CDR3nt: TGCAGCGTCAGCCGGGGGGACACTGAAGCTTTCTTT

j_gene: TRBJ2-5
abundance: -
v_gene: TRBV14
len: 16
d_gene: TRBD1
CDR3aa: CASSQEKQGVQETQYF
CDR3nt: TGTGCCAGCAGCCAAGAGAAACAGGGGGTACAAGAGACCCAGTACTTC

j_gene: TRBJ2-7
abundance: few
v_gene: TRBV6-2/TRBV6-3
len: 16
d_gene: TRBD2
CDR3aa: CASRPGLAFSPYEQYF
CDR3nt: TGTGCCAGCAGACCGGGACTAGCGTTTTCTCCCTACGAGCAGTACTTC

j_gene: TRBJ1-2
abundance: -
v_gene: TRBV6-5
len: 13
d_gene: -
CDR3aa: CASRGGTNYGYTF
CDR3nt: TGTGCCAGCAGAGGAGGCACTAACTATGGCTACACCTTC

j_gene: TRBJ2-4
abundance: -
v_gene: TRBV6-6
len: 13
d_gene: -
CDR3aa: CASSVLSSAEQYF
CDR3nt: TGTGCCAGCAGCGTCTTATCGTCCGCTGAGCAGTACTTC

j_gene: TRBJ2-5
abundance: -
v_gene: TRBV4-2
len: 15
d_gene: -
CDR3aa: CASSQDLAVIETQYF
CDR3nt: TGTGCCAGCAGCCAAGATCTGGCAGTCATCGAGACCCAGTACTTC

j_gene: TRBJ2-1
abundance: few
v_gene: TRBV20-1
len: 12
d_gene: -
CDR3aa: CSAQTRGNEQFF
CDR3nt: TGCAGTGCTCAAACCAGAGGAAATGAGCAGTTCTTC

j_gene: TRBJ2-5
abundance: many
v_gene: TRBV4-1
len: 13
d_gene: -
CDR3aa: CASSIGVRETQYF
CDR3nt: TGCGCCAGCAGCATAGGGGTCCGGGAGACCCAGTACTTC

j_gene: TRBJ2-1
abundance: few
v_gene: TRBV29-1
len: 12
d_gene: TRBD1
CDR3aa: CSTRQGLGEQFF
CDR3nt: TGCAGCACACGACAGGGGCTCGGTGAGCAGTTCTTC